The 26 T cell receptor beta chains in this list originate from one sample, sequenced in a study of yellow fever vaccine responses in identical twins. TCRdb itself ran the RT-PCR reads through MiXCR, one entry per CDR3 protein. The sample records nearly 11,000 distinct CDR3 sequences, 77% being singletons. The material sequenced was T cells from blood (PBMCs), unsorted or a sorted subset (not recorded which), taken before or after yellow fever vaccination (not recorded which). These receptors were collected from a woman between 18 and 30 years old who received the yellow fever vaccine.

The gene calls are TRBV27 and TRBJ2-7; no firm D call. CDR3 length: 13 residues. Germline lookup yields CDR1 MNHEY and CDR2 SMNVEV (reference sequence). The ends were cut back, 6 bases at V and 3 bases at J, with 12 bases in the middle. This chain's CDR3 is CASSPTPGYEQYF. CDR3 coding DNA: TGTGCCAGCAGCCCTACTCCTGGCTACGAGCAGTACTTC.

This clonotype showed up just a few times. This chain uses TRBV28 with TRBJ1-1; TRBD1 is a possible D gene (5 bases). V lost 3 bases, J lost 0 bases, and 8 bases lay in between. The CDR3 extends over 14 amino acids. Germline V gives CDR1 MDHEN, CDR2 SYDVKM. CDR3: CASSFDSMNTEAFF. CDR3 sequence (DNA): TGTGCCAGCAGTTTCGACAGCATGAACACTGAAGCTTTCTTT.

J is TRBJ1-1 and V is TRBV19; weak D call: TRBD1 (5 bases). Germline V gene sequence: CDR1 LNHDA, CDR2 SQIVND (reference sequence). The V and J ends lost 5 bases and 7 bases respectively, with 11 bases between them. The CDR3 extends over 12 amino acids. The CDR3 here is CASSPGQLEAFF. The CDR3 DNA sequence: TGTGCCAGTAGTCCAGGACAACTTGAAGCTTTCTTT.

The CDR3 protein is CASSFTGQAQHF. CDR3 nucleotides: TGTGCCAGCAGTTTTACGGGACAGGCCCAGCATTTT. The chain joins TRBV27 to TRBJ1-5, with 8 bases matching TRBD1. CDR1 MNHEY and CDR2 SMNVEV come from the germline V gene (reference sequence). V was clipped by 3 bases and J by 11 bases; unmatched bases: 3. The CDR3 is made up of 12 amino acids.

The rearrangement joins TRBV20-1 to TRBJ1-1, with unresolved D. CDR1 and CDR2 from the germline V gene are DFQATT and SNEGSKA (reference sequence). V lost 0 bases and J 0 bases, leaving 14 bases between the germline ends. The CDR3 spans 16 residues. The chain's CDR3 is CSARDWAGELNTEAFF. As DNA, the CDR3 is TGCAGTGCTAGAGACTGGGCAGGAGAGTTGAACACTGAAGCTTTCTTT.

The chain employs TRBV7-6 and TRBJ2-1; 7 nucleotides line up with TRBD1. Losses at the gene ends were 1 base for V and 8 bases for J; bases not matched to a gene: 11. Germline CDR1 SGHVS, CDR2 FNYEAQ. The CDR3 runs to 16 residues. CDR3 protein: CASSLGPEGAWDEQFF. CDR3 in DNA: TGTGCCAGCAGCTTAGGGCCAGAGGGGGCTTGGGATGAGCAGTTCTTC.

This clonotype was seen a few times. The rearrangement uses TRBV24-1 and TRBJ1-2, with a tentative D call TRBD1 (6 bases). V lost 4 bases, J lost 6 bases, and 11 bases lay in between. Germline assignment: CDR1 KGHDR and CDR2 SFDVKD. The length of the CDR3 is 13 residues. CDR3 sequence reads: CATSESGGDGYTF. CDR3 sequence (DNA): TGTGCCACCAGTGAGTCCGGGGGCGATGGCTACACCTTC.

The V and J genes are TRBV28 and TRBJ2-5, with D possibly matching TRBD2 (6 bases). V was clipped by 3 bases and J by 2 bases, with 13 bases between them. The CDR3 has 15 residues. From germline, CDR1 is MDHEN and CDR2 SYDVKM. The CDR3 sequence: CASSFVAGPQETQYF. The CDR3 DNA sequence: TGTGCCAGCAGTTTTGTGGCGGGACCTCAAGAGACCCAGTACTTC.

The V call is TRBV20-1, the J call TRBJ2-3; 8 bases are a match to TRBD2. Germline V gene lookup returns CDR1 DFQATT and CDR2 SNEGSKA (reference sequence). V lost 3 bases and J lost 1; bases outside the gene matches: 3. This CDR3 spans 14 amino acids. This chain's CDR3 is CSASQLAGTDTQYF. As DNA, the CDR3 is TGCAGTGCTAGCCAACTAGCGGGCACAGATACGCAGTATTTT.

This chain connects TRBV5-4 to TRBJ1-6; D gene ambiguous. Germline values: CDR1 SGHNT, CDR2 YYREEE (reference sequence). V dropped 0 bases and J dropped 9 bases, with 13 bases sitting between them. This CDR3 comprises 15 residues. CDR3 loop: CASSLAGSEASPLHF. As DNA, the CDR3 is TGTGCCAGCAGCTTGGCGGGGTCCGAAGCTTCACCCCTCCACTTT.

The chain recombines TRBV29-1 with TRBJ2-5, with 7 bases aligning to TRBD1. Unmatched junction bases numbered 9, after V lost 1 base and J lost 4 bases. The V gene's germline CDR1 is SQVTM and CDR2 ANQGSEA. The CDR3 extends over 15 amino acids. The CDR3 is CSVEVNRGSRETQYF. The CDR3 DNA reads as TGCAGCGTTGAAGTAAACAGGGGATCGAGAGAGACCCAGTACTTC.

The V and J genes are TRBV7-9 and TRBJ2-3; TRBD1 aligns across 8 bases. J lost 2 bases, V lost 1 base, and 5 bases had no gene match. CDR3 length: 16 residues. Germline-derived CDR1 and CDR2 are SEHNR and FQNEAQ (reference sequence). The CDR3: CASSLGQGIYTDTQYF. The CDR3 DNA reads as TGTGCCAGCAGCTTAGGACAGGGGATTTACACAGATACGCAGTATTTT.

The rearrangement joins TRBV27 to TRBJ2-7; 7 nucleotides line up with TRBD2. The CDR3 is 12 amino acids. The ends lost 8 bases at V and 3 bases at J; junction bases unmatched: 4. The germline V gene has CDR1 MNHEY and CDR2 SMNVEV (reference sequence). The CDR3 loop reads CASGTSDYEQYF. The CDR3 nucleotides are TGTGCCAGCGGTACTAGCGACTACGAGCAGTACTTC.

A few counts support this clonotype. The genes are TRBV6-5 and TRBJ2-7; D remains unclear. V gave up 2 bases and J gave up 4 bases, with 12 bases separating them. Germline V gives CDR1 MNHEY, CDR2 SVGAGI. This CDR3 has 14 residues. CDR3 region: CASSYGSYGYEQYF. For the CDR3, the DNA is TGTGCCAGCAGTTACGGGTCTTATGGTTACGAGCAGTACTTC.

V is TRBV20-1 and J is TRBJ2-7; TRBD2 is a possible D gene (6 bases). CDR1 is DFQATT, CDR2 SNEGSKA, per germline (reference sequence). CDR3 length: 13 residues. Deletions cut 6 bases from V and 3 bases from J, with 15 bases between. The CDR3 sequence: CSAGSRRDYEQYF. The CDR3 DNA follows: TGCAGTGCCGGGAGCAGGAGAGACTACGAGCAGTACTTC.

This clonotype was counted a few times. The chain uses TRBV15 and TRBJ2-1, with a weak D call TRBD1 (6 bases). V was trimmed by 0 bases and J by 9 bases, leaving 15 bases between them. Germline lookup yields CDR1 LNHNV and CDR2 YYDKDF (reference sequence). There are 15 residues in the CDR3. CDR3 region: CATSRDSGASGEQFF. The DNA of the CDR3 is TGTGCCACCAGCAGAGATTCAGGGGCTTCGGGTGAGCAGTTCTTC. Together with reference TRBV15 and TRBJ2-1, the CDR3 gives the full variable domain: DAMVIQNPRYQVTQFGKPVTLSCSQTLNHNVMYWYQQKSSQAPKLLFHYYDKDFNNEADTPDNFQSRRPNTSFCFLDIRSPGLGDTAMYLCATSRDSGASGEQFFGPGTRLTVL.

This clonotype was seen just once. This chain links TRBV11-3 with TRBJ2-6, with a weak D call TRBD1 (5 bases). In germline, CDR1 is SGHNT, CDR2 YENEEA. V shed 5 bases and J shed 0 bases, with 14 bases lying between them. This CDR3 has 17 residues. In DNA, the CDR3 is TGTGCCAGCAGCATCAGGGTGGCCCACTCTGGGGCCAACGTCCTGACTTTC. Residues: CASSIRVAHSGANVLTF.

V gene TRBV10-1 combines with J gene TRBJ2-1, with 8 bases fitting TRBD2. With 5 bases clipped from V and 1 base from J, the junction kept 4 bases outside the gene matches. The CDR3 spans 15 residues. Germline CDR1 WNHNN, CDR2 SYGVQD (reference sequence). The CDR3 DNA sequence: TGCGCCAGCAGTTCGACTAGCGAATCCTACAATGAGCAGTTCTTC. The encoded protein is CASSSTSESYNEQFF.

The chain joins TRBV4-3 to TRBJ2-1; unclear D gene. The V and J ends lost 3 bases and 5 bases respectively, with 5 bases between them. Germline CDR1 reads LGHNA; CDR2 reads YSLEER. The CDR3 contains 12 residues. DNA of the CDR3: TGCGCCAGCAGCCACGGAAACAATGAGCAGTTCTTC. Protein: CASSHGNNEQFF.

The chain carries TRBV20-1 and TRBJ2-5, with 7 bases identical to TRBD2. V shed 3 bases, J shed 2 bases, and the junction held 18 bases outside the gene matches. Per germline, CDR1 DFQATT and CDR2 SNEGSKA (reference sequence). The CDR3 spans 18 residues. The CDR3 nucleotides are TGCAGTGCTAGGGGGGGGGTACTAGAAGACTTTTCACAAGAGACCCAGTACTTC. This sequence encodes CSARGGVLEDFSQETQYF.

V is TRBV3-1 and J is TRBJ1-1; D unresolved. Germline assignment: CDR1 LGHDT and CDR2 YNNKEL (reference sequence). The germline V and J ends were trimmed by 4 bases and 4 bases, with 13 bases remaining between them. The CDR3 covers 14 residues. The CDR3 region is CASSPTHGSTEAFF. The CDR3 DNA is TGTGCCAGCAGCCCAACCCACGGTAGCACTGAAGCTTTCTTT.

This chain links TRBV4-2 with TRBJ2-7, with 10 positions matching TRBD2. CDR1 and CDR2 (germline): LGHNA, YNFKEQ. The CDR3 extends over 16 amino acids. V lost 3 bases to trimming and J lost 0 bases; unmatched junction nucleotides: 5. The CDR3 bases are TGTGCCAGCAGCCAGAGCTCTAGCGGGAGCTCCTACGAGCAGTACTTC. Its translation is CASSQSSSGSSYEQYF.

V is TRBV2 and J is TRBJ1-1; D unclear. From germline, CDR1 is SNHLY and CDR2 FYNNEI. The CDR3 extends over 12 amino acids. V was trimmed by 8 bases and J by 1 base, leaving 8 bases between them. This CDR3 reads CASRRRNTEAFF. In nucleotides, the CDR3 is TGTGCCAGCCGGAGGCGGAACACTGAAGCTTTCTTT.

The chain employs TRBV3-1 and TRBJ2-1; D unresolved. Trimming shortened V by 3 bases and J by 0 bases, and 12 bases separated the two germline ends. CDR3 length: 16 amino acids. CDR1 and CDR2 (germline): LGHDT, YNNKEL (reference sequence). CDR3 sequence: CASSQERLSSYNEQFF. CDR3 bases: TGTGCCAGCAGCCAGGAGAGGCTAAGCTCCTACAATGAGCAGTTCTTC.

The chain combines TRBV7-9 with TRBJ2-5; possibly TRBD1 for D (6 bases). Trimming pared 1 base from V and 10 bases from J, leaving 13 bases between. Germline V gene lookup returns CDR1 SEHNR and CDR2 FQNEAQ (reference sequence). The CDR3 runs 13 residues. CDR3 sequence: CASSLESGDGQYF. The CDR3 nucleotides read TGTGCCAGCAGCTTAGAGTCAGGGGATGGCCAGTACTTC.

The rearrangement links TRBV15 to TRBJ1-1, with unresolved D. Trimming removed 0 bases at V and 3 bases at J, with 11 bases between. Looked up from germline, CDR1 is LNHNV and CDR2 is YYDKDF (reference sequence). This CDR3 is built from 15 residues. The CDR3 DNA reads TGTGCCACCAGCAGAGATCGGGCAGCCTACACTGAAGCTTTCTTT. Its protein product is CATSRDRAAYTEAFF.